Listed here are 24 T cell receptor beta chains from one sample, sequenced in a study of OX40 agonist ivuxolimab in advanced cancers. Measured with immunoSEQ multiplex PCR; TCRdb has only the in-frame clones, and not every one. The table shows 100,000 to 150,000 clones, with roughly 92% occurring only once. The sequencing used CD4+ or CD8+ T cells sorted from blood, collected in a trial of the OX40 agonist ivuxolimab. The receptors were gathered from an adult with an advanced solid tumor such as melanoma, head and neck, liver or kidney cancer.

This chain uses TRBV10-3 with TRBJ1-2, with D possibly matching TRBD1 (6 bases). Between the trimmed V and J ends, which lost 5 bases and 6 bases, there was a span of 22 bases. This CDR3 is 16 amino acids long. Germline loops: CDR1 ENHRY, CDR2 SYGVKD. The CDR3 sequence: CAISTPHREGADGYTF. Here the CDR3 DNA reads TGTGCCATCAGTACCCCCCACAGGGAGGGTGCAGATGGCTACACCTTC.

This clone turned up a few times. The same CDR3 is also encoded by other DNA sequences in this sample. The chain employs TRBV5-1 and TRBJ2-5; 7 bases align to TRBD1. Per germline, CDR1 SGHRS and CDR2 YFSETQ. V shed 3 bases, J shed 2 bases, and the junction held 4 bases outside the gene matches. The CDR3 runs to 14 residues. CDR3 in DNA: TGCGCCAGCAGCTCCGCAGGGGGTCAAGAGACCCAGTACTTC. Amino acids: CASSSAGGQETQYF.

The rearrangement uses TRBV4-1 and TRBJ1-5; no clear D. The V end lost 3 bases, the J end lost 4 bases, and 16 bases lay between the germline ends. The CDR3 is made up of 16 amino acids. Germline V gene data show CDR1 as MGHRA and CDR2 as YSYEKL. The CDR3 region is CASSHSPDRVNQPQHF. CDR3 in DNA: TGCGCCAGCAGCCACTCCCCCGACCGGGTAAATCAGCCCCAGCATTTT.

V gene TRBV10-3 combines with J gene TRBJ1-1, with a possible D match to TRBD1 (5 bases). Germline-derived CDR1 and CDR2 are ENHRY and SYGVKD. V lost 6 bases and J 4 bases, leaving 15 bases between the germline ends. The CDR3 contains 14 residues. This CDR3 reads CAISASQGGTEAFF. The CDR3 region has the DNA TGTGCCATCAGCGCATCCCAGGGCGGCACTGAAGCTTTCTTT.

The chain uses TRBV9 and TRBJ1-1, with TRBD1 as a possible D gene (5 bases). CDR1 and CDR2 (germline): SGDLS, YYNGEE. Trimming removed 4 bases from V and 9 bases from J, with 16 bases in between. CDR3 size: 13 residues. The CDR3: CASSPRLEGQAFF. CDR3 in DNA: TGTGCCAGCAGCCCTAGATTAGAGGGGCAAGCTTTCTTT.

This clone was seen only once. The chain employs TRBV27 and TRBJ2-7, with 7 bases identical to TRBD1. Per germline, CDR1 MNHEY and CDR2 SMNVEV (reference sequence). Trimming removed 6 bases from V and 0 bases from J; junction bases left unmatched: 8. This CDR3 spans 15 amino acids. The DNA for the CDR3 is TGTGCCAGCAGCAAACAGGGGTTCAGCTCCTACGAGCAGTACTTC. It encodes CASSKQGFSSYEQYF.

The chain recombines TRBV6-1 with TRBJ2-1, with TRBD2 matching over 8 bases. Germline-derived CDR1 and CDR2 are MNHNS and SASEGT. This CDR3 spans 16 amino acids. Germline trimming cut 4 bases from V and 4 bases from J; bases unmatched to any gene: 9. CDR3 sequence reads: CASSGEGTRGYNEQFF. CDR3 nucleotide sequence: TGTGCCAGCAGTGGGGAGGGGACTAGGGGATACAATGAGCAGTTCTTC.

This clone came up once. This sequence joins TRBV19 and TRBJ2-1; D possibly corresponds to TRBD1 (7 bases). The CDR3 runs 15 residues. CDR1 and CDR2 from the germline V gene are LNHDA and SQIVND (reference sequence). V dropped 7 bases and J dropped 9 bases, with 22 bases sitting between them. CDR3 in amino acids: CASTPSSAGGFEQFF. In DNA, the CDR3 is TGTGCCAGTACTCCCTCCTCTGCAGGGGGGTTTGAGCAGTTCTTC.

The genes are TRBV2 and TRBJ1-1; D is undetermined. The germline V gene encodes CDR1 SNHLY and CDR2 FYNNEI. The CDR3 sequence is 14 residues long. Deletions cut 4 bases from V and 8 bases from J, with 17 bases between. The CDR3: CASSADLSTPEAFF. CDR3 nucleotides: TGTGCCAGCAGTGCTGACCTCTCTACCCCGGAAGCTTTCTTT.

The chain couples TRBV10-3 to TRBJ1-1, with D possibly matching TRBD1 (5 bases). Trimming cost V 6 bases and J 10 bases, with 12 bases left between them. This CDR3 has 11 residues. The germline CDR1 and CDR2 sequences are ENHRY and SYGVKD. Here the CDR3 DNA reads TGTGCCATCAGGACAGAGGGCAGAGCTTTCTTT. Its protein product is CAIRTEGRAFF.

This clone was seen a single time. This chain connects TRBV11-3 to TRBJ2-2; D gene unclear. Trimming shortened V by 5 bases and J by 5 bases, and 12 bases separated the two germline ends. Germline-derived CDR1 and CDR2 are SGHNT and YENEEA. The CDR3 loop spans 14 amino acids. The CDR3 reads CASSPGPETGELFF. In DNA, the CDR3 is TGTGCCAGCAGCCCCGGGCCGGAGACCGGGGAGCTGTTTTTT.

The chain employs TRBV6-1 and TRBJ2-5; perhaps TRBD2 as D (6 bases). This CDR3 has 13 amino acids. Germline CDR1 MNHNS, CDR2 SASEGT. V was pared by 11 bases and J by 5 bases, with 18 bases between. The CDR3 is CACLPGGSETQYF. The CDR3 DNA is TGTGCCTGCCTCCCCGGGGGTTCGGAGACCCAGTACTTC.

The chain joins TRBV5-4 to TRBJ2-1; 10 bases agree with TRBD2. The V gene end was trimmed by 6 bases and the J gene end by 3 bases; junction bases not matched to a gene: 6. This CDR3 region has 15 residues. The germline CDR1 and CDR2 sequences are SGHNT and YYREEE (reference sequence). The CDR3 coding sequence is TGTGCCAGCACCCCATTAGCGGGAGGCTACAATGAGCAGTTCTTC. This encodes CASTPLAGGYNEQFF. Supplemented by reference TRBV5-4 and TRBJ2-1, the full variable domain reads ETGVTQSPTHLIKTRGQQVTLRCSSQSGHNTVSWYQQALGQGPQFIFQYYREEENGRGNFPPRFSGLQFPNYSSELNVNALELDDSALYLCASTPLAGGYNEQFFGPGTRLTVL.

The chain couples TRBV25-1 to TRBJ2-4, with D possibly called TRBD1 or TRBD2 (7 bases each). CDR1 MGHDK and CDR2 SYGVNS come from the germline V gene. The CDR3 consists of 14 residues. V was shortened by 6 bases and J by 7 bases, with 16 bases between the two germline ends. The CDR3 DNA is TGTGCCAGCAGGGGGGCAGGGGGGGTGAACATTCAGTACTTC. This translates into CASRGAGGVNIQYF.

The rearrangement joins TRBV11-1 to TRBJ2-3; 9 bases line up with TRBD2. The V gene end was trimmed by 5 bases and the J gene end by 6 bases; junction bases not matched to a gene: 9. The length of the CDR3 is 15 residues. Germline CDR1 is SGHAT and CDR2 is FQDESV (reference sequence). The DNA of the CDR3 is TGTGCCAGCAGCCCACGGGCCCTAGCGGGGGATACGCAGTATTTT. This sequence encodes CASSPRALAGDTQYF.

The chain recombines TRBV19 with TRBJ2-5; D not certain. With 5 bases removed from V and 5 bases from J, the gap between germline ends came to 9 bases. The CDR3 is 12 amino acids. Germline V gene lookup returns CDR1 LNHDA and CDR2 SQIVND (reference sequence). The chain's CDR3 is CASSQGWETQYF. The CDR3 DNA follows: TGTGCCAGTAGTCAAGGGTGGGAGACCCAGTACTTC.

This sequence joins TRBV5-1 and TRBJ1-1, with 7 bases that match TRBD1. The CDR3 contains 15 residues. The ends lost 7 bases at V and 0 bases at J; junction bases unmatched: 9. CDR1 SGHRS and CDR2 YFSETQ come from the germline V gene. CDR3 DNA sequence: TGCGCCAGCGGCTACTCCGGGACAGTGAACACTGAAGCTTTCTTT. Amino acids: CASGYSGTVNTEAFF.

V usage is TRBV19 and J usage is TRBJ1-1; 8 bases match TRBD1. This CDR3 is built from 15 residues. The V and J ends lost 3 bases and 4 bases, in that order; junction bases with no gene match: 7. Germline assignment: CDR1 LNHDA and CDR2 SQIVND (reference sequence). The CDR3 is CASSMRQGRITEAFF. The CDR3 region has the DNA TGTGCCAGTAGTATGCGACAGGGGAGGATCACTGAAGCTTTCTTT.

Here the CDR3 reads CASSSSGRESYTEAFF. CDR3 DNA: TGTGCCAGCAGCTCTTCCGGGAGGGAAAGTTACACTGAAGCTTTCTTT. The chain couples TRBV7-9 to TRBJ1-1; D is undetermined. Germline V gives CDR1 SEHNR, CDR2 FQNEAQ (reference sequence). CDR3 length: 16 residues. Trimming removed 4 bases from V and 3 bases from J, with 18 bases in between.

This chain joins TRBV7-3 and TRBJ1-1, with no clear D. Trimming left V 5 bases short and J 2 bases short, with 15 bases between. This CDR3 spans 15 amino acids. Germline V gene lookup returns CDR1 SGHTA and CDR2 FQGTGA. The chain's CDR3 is CASSLVGSPNTEAFF. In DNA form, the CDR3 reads TGTGCCAGCAGCCTGGTAGGAAGTCCAAACACTGAAGCTTTCTTT.

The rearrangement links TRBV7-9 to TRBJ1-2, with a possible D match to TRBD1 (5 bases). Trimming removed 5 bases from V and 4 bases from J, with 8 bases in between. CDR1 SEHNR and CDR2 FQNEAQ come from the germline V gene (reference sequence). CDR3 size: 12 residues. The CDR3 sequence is CASSLDSYGYTF. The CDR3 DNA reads TGTGCCAGCAGCCTAGACAGCTATGGCTACACCTTC.

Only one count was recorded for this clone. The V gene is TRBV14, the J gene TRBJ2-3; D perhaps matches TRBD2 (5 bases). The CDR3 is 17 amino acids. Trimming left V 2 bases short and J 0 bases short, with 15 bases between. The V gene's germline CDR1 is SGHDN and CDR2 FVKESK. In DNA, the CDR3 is TGTGCCAGCAGCCAAATCAGGCTCACTAGTAGCACAGATACGCAGTATTTT. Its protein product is CASSQIRLTSSTDTQYF.

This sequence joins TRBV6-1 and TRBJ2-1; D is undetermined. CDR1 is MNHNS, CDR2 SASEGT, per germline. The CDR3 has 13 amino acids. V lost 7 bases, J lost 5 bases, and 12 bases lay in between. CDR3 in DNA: TGTGCCAGCACCCGGTTGGATCACAATGAGCAGTTCTTC. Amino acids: CASTRLDHNEQFF.

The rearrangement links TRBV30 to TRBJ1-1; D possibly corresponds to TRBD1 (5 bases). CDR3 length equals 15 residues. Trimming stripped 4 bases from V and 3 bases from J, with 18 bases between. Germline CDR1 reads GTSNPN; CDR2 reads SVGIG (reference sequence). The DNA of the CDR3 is TGTGCCTGGACAGGGTCGAGGACCGGGGACACTGAAGCTTTCTTT. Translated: CAWTGSRTGDTEAFF. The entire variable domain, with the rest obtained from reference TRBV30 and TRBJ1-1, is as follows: SQTIHQWPATLVQPVGSPLSLECTVEGTSNPNLYWYRQAAGRGLQLLFYSVGIGQISSEVPQNLSASRPQDRQFILSSKKLLLSDSGFYLCAWTGSRTGDTEAFFGQGTRLTVV.